The T cell receptor beta chain described here comes from a study of CD8+CD57+ T cells in acquired aplastic anemia. Study at large: DNA recovered from sorted CD4+ and CD8+ cells had a mean of approximately 3 ug.

The V and J ends lost 4 bases and 3 bases respectively, with 16 bases between them. From germline, CDR1 is SEHNR and CDR2 FQNEAQ (reference sequence). There are 15 residues in the CDR3. The template for TCR beta VDJ and CDR3 sequence profiling was genomic DNA. TCRdb re-derived calls from the reads in MiXCR, one entry per CDR3 protein. Of about 180,000 distinct CDR3 sequences in the sample, around 48% are singletons; the top ten hold about 1.8%. Sequenced patients had shown CD8+CD57+ cell expansion by flow cytometry. Each patient had severe acquired aplastic anemia. The chain employs TRBV7-9 and TRBJ2-7; D may be TRBD1 or TRBD2 (5 bases each). This clonotype was sampled from a human donor with aplastic anemia. The specimen was sorted CD4+, CD8+, or CD8+CD57+ T cells (not recorded which) from PBMCs. The CDR3 sequence: CASSSPVEGLYEQYF. CDR3 nucleotide sequence: TGTGCCAGCAGCTCGCCAGTCGAGGGGCTCTACGAGCAGTACTTC.